This TCR beta chain was observed in a study of shared clonotypes between healthy human individuals. Study outcomes and limitations: The rarefaction results pointed to incomplete sorted-subset sequencing despite large depth. Genetic and exposure-history diversity was limited by the small donor number.

Per germline, CDR1 MDHEN and CDR2 SYDVKM. Trimming cost V 6 bases and J 3 bases, with 18 bases left between them. The CDR3 is made up of 15 amino acids. Clones were read by immunoSEQ multiplex PCR, and TCRdb kept only the in-frame ones, dropping some. The sample yields some 2.1 million clones, roughly 94% seen once. A word on this clone: Its antigen is unknown.

Every donor, a Caucasian adult, lived in Nashville, Tennessee. CD4+ cells were split into CD45RA+ naive and CD45RA-negative memory subsets. Sequenced: naive CD4+ T cells sorted from blood. Subset reported: CD45RA+ positively selected. This TCR came from a man in his late teens or twenties in good health. This chain links TRBV28 with TRBJ2-7, with D possibly matching TRBD2 (6 bases). CDR3 in amino acids: CASSPRSGGVYEQYF. CDR3 bases: TGTGCCAGCAGCCCGAGGAGCGGAGGGGTCTACGAGCAGTACTTC.